A single count supports the clone carrying this T cell receptor beta chain. Antigen: not known. These data come from a study of OX40 agonist ivuxolimab in advanced cancers. Study-level points and caveats: Relative to CD4+, CD8+ T cells held more expanded clones on average.

The V and J ends lost 5 bases and 2 bases, in that order; junction bases with no gene match: 7. The length of the CDR3 is 15 residues. Germline V lookup: CDR1 LNHDA, CDR2 SQIVND (reference sequence). Profiled with immunoSEQ multiplex PCR; TCRdb holds only in-frame clones, not every one. The data show around 100,000 clones, 75% to 95% seen once. The chain carries TRBV19 and TRBJ2-3, with TRBD2 identical over 7 bases. This receptor was identified in an adult with an advanced solid tumor such as melanoma, head and neck, liver or kidney cancer. The source material was CD4+ or CD8+ T cells sorted from blood, sampled in a trial of the OX40 agonist ivuxolimab. CDR3 in DNA: TGTGCCAGTAGTCTTCTCGCGGGAGCCACAGATACGCAGTATTTT. Its protein is CASSLLAGATDTQYF.